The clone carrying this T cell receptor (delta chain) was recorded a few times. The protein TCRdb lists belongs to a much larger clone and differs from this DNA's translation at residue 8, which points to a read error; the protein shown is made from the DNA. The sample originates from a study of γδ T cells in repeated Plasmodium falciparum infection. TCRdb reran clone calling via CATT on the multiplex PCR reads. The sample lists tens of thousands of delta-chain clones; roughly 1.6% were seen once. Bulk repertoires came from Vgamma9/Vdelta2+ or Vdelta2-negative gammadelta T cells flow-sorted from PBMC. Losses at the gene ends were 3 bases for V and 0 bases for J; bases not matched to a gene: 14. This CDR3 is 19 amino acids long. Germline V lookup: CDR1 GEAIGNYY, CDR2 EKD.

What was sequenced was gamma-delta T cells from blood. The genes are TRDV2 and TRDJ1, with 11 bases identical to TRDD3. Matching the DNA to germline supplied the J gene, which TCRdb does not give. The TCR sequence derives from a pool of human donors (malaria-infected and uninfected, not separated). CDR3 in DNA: TGTGCCTGTGACTCCCAGATTGCTGGGGGATACCCTGACACCGATAAACTCATCTTT. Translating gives CACDSQIAGGYPDTDKLIF.